A selection of T cell receptor beta chains follows, all from one sample in a study of cytomegalovirus exposure and HLA in healthy donors. The table came from immunoSEQ multiplex PCR; TCRdb's copy has only in-frame clones and leaves some out. The sample contains more than 90,000 clones, over 65% of which appear only once. Sequencing input: PBMCs. The receptors were gathered from a middle-aged man in good health and CMV-seronegative. Both conserved end residues are part of each CDR3. Fields, in order: J gene, D gene, V gene, clone size, CDR3 DNA, CDR3 protein. The D gene is left open where the match is weak. Clone size is given for some rows only: seen once, a few or many times, or a class if the clone is expanded.

>TRBJ2-5|NA|TRBV28|NA
TGTGCCAGCAGTTTAGGGGTCGCGGGGGCGGGAGAGACCCAGTACTTC
CASSLGVAGAGETQYF
>TRBJ1-1|TRBD1|TRBV5-1|NA
TGCGCCAGCAGCTTGGAGCTAGTGGGACAGGGTAACACTGAAGCTTTCTTT
CASSLELVGQGNTEAFF
>TRBJ2-2|TRBD2|TRBV27|NA
TGTGCCAGCAGTTCGAGGACTAGCGGGAACGGGGAGCTGTTTTTT
CASSSRTSGNGELFF
>TRBJ2-2|NA|TRBV6-6|NA
TGTGCCAGCAGAGTAGGGGTAGTCGGGGAGCTGTTTTTT
CASRVGVVGELFF
>TRBJ2-3|TRBD2|TRBV10-3|NA
TGTGCCATCAGTGACTTATCCGGGACTAGCACCACAGATACGCAGTATTTT
CAISDLSGTSTTDTQYF
>TRBJ1-1|NA|TRBV28|NA
TGTGCCAGCATATACTCTGAAGCTTTCTTT
CASIYSEAFF
>TRBJ2-3|TRBD2|TRBV10-3|NA
TGTGCCATCAGTGCTAGCGGGAAGAGCACAGATACGCAGTATTTT
CAISASGKSTDTQYF
>TRBJ2-1|NA|TRBV28|NA
TGTGCCAGCAGTTTGGCGGGGGCGGTTAATGAGCAGTTCTTC
CASSLAGAVNEQFF
>TRBJ2-3|TRBD2|TRBV6-1|NA
TGTGCCAGCAGTGAACTAGCGGCTAGCACAGATACGCAGTATTTT
CASSELAASTDTQYF
>TRBJ1-1|NA|TRBV27|few
TGTGCCAGCAGTCCAGGAAGGTGGCAGGCGATGAACACTGAAGCTTTCTTT
CASSPGRWQAMNTEAFF
>TRBJ1-5|NA|TRBV4-1|few
TGCGCCAGCAGCTCTACAGATCTTGGGGCAGGGAGGCAGCCCCAGCATTTT
CASSSTDLGAGRQPQHF
>TRBJ2-5|TRBD2|TRBV5-4|NA
TGTGCCAGCAGCGGGGGAGGGAGCGGTAGGGAGACCCAGTACTTC
CASSGGGSGRETQYF
>TRBJ2-2|NA|TRBV25-1|once
TGTGCCAGCAGCTGGGGCGCGAACACCGGGGAGCTGTTTTTT
CASSWGANTGELFF
>TRBJ2-7|TRBD1|TRBV9|once
TGTGCCAGCAGCGGAGGTGGGGACAGGGGTGTCGAGCAGTACTTC
CASSGGGDRGVEQYF
>TRBJ1-2|TRBD1|TRBV4-3|NA
TGCGCCAGCAGCCAAGATTGGGACAGGGGAACCTATGGCTACACCTTC
CASSQDWDRGTYGYTF
>TRBJ2-5|TRBD1|TRBV15|NA
TGTGCCACCAGCCAAAACTCGGGACAGCCCCAAGAGACCCAGTACTTC
CATSQNSGQPQETQYF
>TRBJ2-7|NA|TRBV2|few
TGTGCCAGCAGTCCGACAGGCTACGAGCAGTACTTC
CASSPTGYEQYF
>TRBJ2-5|TRBD2|TRBV7-7|NA
TGTGCTAGCAGCTTAGGACTAGCGGGAGGGGCAGAGACCCAGTACTTC
CASSLGLAGGAETQYF
>TRBJ2-2|TRBD1|TRBV5-1|NA
TGCGCCAGCAGGGCCTTTGGACAGGGAACGAGTACCGGGGAGCTGTTTTTT
CASRAFGQGTSTGELFF
>TRBJ2-3|TRBD2|TRBV5-1|once
TGCGCCAGCAGCCCAGCGGGAGGGGGCACAGATACGCAGTATTTT
CASSPAGGGTDTQYF
>TRBJ1-5|NA|TRBV9|NA
TGTGCCAGCAGCGAAACAGGACACGGGAGTCAGCCCCAGCATTTT
CASSETGHGSQPQHF
>TRBJ1-1|NA|TRBV6-6|NA
TGTGCCAGCAGTAGTTGGGGGCCGAACACTGAAGCTTTCTTT
CASSSWGPNTEAFF
>TRBJ2-1|TRBD2|TRBV19|NA
TGTGCCACTAGCGGGAGAGGAGAGGATGAGCAGTTCTTC
CATSGRGEDEQFF
>TRBJ1-2|NA|TRBV25-1|few
TGTGCCAGCAGTGAAAGGGGTCAGGCTTCACACTATGGCTACACCTTC
CASSERGQASHYGYTF
>TRBJ1-2|TRBD1|TRBV5-4|NA
TGTGCCAGCAGCCTGCTCGGGACAGGTTTTGGCTACACCTTC
CASSLLGTGFGYTF
>TRBJ1-2|TRBD1|TRBV18|NA
TGTGCCAGCAGCCGGGACAGGGCTTTTAGCTATGGCTACACCTTC
CASSRDRAFSYGYTF
>TRBJ1-1|TRBD1|TRBV18|NA
TGTGCCAGCTCACCGGGACAGGGGATGAACACTGAAGCTTTCTTT
CASSPGQGMNTEAFF
>TRBJ1-5|NA|TRBV28|NA
TGTGCCAGCAGTTCCCCCGCCGCAGGGCAGGTCAATCAGCCCCAGCATTTT
CASSSPAAGQVNQPQHF
>TRBJ1-2|NA|TRBV28|once
TGTGCCGGCAGGGGAGGAGGCTCCGACTATGGCTACACCTTC
CAGRGGGSDYGYTF
>TRBJ2-5|NA|TRBV2|NA
TGTGCCAGCACCCTCGAGGATCTTCAAGAGACCCAGTACTTC
CASTLEDLQETQYF
>TRBJ2-7|TRBD1|TRBV27|NA
TGTGCCAGCAGTTTAATTCCGGGACAGGGGACCTACGAGCAGTACTTC
CASSLIPGQGTYEQYF
>TRBJ2-7|TRBD2|TRBV5-4|NA
TGTGCCAGCAGCTTAGAAGCGGGAGCCTACGAGCAGTACTTC
CASSLEAGAYEQYF
>TRBJ2-3|TRBD1|TRBV29-1|NA
TGCAGCGTTGAATTAGCCTCAGGGCAGGGGGAGACAGATACGCAGTATTTT
CSVELASGQGETDTQYF
>TRBJ2-2|NA|TRBV25-1|NA
TGTGCCAGCAGTGAGGGGGCAGGGGAGCTGTTTTTT
CASSEGAGELFF
>TRBJ2-2|NA|TRBV9|NA
TGTGCCAGCAGCGTAGTTTCAGTTCCCCCCGGGGAGCTGTTTTTT
CASSVVSVPPGELFF
>TRBJ2-7|NA|TRBV28|NA
TGTGCCAGCAGTTCCCCAGGGTACGAGCAGTACTTC
CASSSPGYEQYF
>TRBJ2-5|TRBD2|TRBV28|NA
TGTGCCAGCAGTTACGCCCCAATAGCGGGAGATAGGGAGACCCAGTACTTC
CASSYAPIAGDRETQYF
>TRBJ1-2|TRBD1|TRBV19|NA
TGTGCCAGTAATGATGTAGGGGGCGCGGGCTACACCTTC
CASNDVGGAGYTF
>TRBJ2-7|TRBD1|TRBV6-6|once
TGTGCCAGCAGCTCCGGGACAGGGGGCGGCGAGCAGTACTTC
CASSSGTGGGEQYF
>TRBJ1-4|NA|TRBV9|once
TGTGCCAGCAGCGCATCCGGGGGGTCTAATGAAAAACTGTTTTTT
CASSASGGSNEKLFF
>TRBJ2-1|NA|TRBV6-5|NA
TGTGCCAGCAGTTACACCGGGAACAATGAGCAGTTCTTC
CASSYTGNNEQFF
>TRBJ2-7|NA|TRBV6-6|NA
TGTGCCAGCAGTCCCCAGGGCCACTACGAGCAGTACTTC
CASSPQGHYEQYF
>TRBJ2-7|NA|TRBV7-3|NA
TGTGCCAGCAGCTTAAGGGACTTCTACGAGCAGTACTTC
CASSLRDFYEQYF
>TRBJ1-4|NA|TRBV7-8|NA
TGTGCCAGCAGCTTTACTACAGGGATTGGCGAAAAACTGTTTTTT
CASSFTTGIGEKLFF
>TRBJ2-1|TRBD2|TRBV5-4|NA
TGTGCCAGCAGCCCCGGGACTACCCGCGGGGAGCAGTTCTTC
CASSPGTTRGEQFF
>TRBJ1-1|TRBD1|TRBV7-2|NA
TGTGCCAGCAGCCCGCAAGGGGGCATCACTGAAGCTTTCTTT
CASSPQGGITEAFF
>TRBJ2-2|NA|TRBV18|once
TGTGCCAGCTCACCACTGTTAGCGGAGAACACCGGGGAGCTGTTTTTT
CASSPLLAENTGELFF
>TRBJ1-1|TRBD1|TRBV6-1|NA
TGTGCCAGCCGACTGGACAGGGTGGCTGAAGCTTTCTTT
CASRLDRVAEAFF
>TRBJ1-1|NA|TRBV14|NA
TGTGCCAGCAGCCGCAAGACGGGGGAAGCTTTCTTT
CASSRKTGEAFF
>TRBJ2-5|NA|TRBV5-1|NA
TGCGCCAGCAATGACCTAGCAGGTCAAGAGACCCAGTACTTC
CASNDLAGQETQYF
>TRBJ1-2|TRBD1|TRBV19|once
TGTGCCAGTACCTCATACAGGGGGCGCGCCCCGTATGGCTACACCTTC
CASTSYRGRAPYGYTF
>TRBJ1-1|NA|TRBV19|NA
TGTGCCAGTAAGGGGGGGGCGCGAGTAGGTAGAGACACTGAAGCTTTCTTT
CASKGGARVGRDTEAFF
>TRBJ2-1|NA|TRBV18|NA
TGTGCCAGCTCACCACAGGGGCTTGGGGATGAGCAGTTCTTC
CASSPQGLGDEQFF
>TRBJ2-7|TRBD2|TRBV7-3|NA
TGTGCCAGCAGCTTCTTCCGGACTAGCGGGAGGTACGAGCAGTACTTC
CASSFFRTSGRYEQYF
>TRBJ2-6|NA|TRBV18|NA
TGTGCCAGCTCACCAATTTCAATTAGTCCCCGCTCTGGGGCCAACGTCCTGACTTTC
CASSPISISPRSGANVLTF